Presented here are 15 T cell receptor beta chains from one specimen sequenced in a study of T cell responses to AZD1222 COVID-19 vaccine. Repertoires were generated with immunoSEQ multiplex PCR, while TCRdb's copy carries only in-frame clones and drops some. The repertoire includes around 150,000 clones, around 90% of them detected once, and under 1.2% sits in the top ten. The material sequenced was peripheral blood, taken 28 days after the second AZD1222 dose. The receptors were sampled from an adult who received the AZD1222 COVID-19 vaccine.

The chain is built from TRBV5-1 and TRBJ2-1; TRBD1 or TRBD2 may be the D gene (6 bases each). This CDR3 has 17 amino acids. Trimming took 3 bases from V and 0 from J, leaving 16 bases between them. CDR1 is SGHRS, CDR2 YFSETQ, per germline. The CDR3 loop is CASSYQVGGGSYNEQFF. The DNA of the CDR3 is TGCGCCAGCAGCTACCAAGTTGGAGGGGGCTCCTACAATGAGCAGTTCTTC.

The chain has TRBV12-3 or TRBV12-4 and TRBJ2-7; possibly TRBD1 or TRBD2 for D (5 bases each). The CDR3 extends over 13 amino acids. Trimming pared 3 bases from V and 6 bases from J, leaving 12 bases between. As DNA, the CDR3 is TGTGCCAGCAGTTTGGGGCCCGGGATCGAGCAGTACTTC. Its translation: CASSLGPGIEQYF.

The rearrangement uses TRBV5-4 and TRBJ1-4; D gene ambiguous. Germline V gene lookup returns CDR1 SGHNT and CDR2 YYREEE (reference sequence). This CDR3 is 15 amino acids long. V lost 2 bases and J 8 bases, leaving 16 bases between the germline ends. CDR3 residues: CASSFTGPRAEKLFF. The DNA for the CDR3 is TGTGCCAGCAGCTTCACCGGGCCGAGGGCCGAAAAACTGTTTTTT.

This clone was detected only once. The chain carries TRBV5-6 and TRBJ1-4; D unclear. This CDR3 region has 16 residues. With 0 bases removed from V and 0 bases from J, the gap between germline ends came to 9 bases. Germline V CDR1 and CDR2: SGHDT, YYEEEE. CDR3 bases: TGTGCCAGCAGCTTGGGATTGGCAGCAACTAATGAAAAACTGTTTTTT. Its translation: CASSLGLAATNEKLFF.

The CDR3 sequence is CASSLGGGTTGELFF. CDR3 nucleotide sequence: TGTGCCAGCAGCTTGGGCGGGGGGACCACCGGGGAGCTGTTTTTT. The chain has TRBV7-9 and TRBJ2-2, with TRBD2 matching over 8 bases. The trim removed 3 bases at V and 4 bases at J, leaving 4 bases unmatched. This CDR3 has 15 amino acids. Germline loops: CDR1 SEHNR, CDR2 FQNEAQ (reference sequence).

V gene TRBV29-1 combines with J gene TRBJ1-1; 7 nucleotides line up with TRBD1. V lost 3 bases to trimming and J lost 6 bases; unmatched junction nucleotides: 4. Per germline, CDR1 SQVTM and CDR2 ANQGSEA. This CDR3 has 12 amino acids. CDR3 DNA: TGCAGCGTTGAGTCTCAGGGGGCTGAAGCTTTCTTT. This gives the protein CSVESQGAEAFF.

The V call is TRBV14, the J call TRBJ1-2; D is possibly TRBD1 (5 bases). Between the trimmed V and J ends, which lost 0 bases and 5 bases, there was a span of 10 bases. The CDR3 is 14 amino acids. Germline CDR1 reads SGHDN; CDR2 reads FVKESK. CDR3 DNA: TGTGCCAGCAGCCAAGATAAAACAGGATATGGCTACACCTTC. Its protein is CASSQDKTGYGYTF.

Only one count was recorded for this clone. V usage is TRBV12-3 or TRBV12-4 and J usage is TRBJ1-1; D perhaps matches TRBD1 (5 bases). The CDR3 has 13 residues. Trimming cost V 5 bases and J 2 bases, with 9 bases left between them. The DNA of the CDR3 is TGTGCCAGCAGTGCACAGGTTAACACTGAAGCTTTCTTT. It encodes CASSAQVNTEAFF.

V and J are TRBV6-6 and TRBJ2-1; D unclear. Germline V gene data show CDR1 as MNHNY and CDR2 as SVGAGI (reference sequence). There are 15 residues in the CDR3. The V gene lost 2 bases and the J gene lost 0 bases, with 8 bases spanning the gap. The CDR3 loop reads CASSYVRGSYNEQFF. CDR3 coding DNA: TGTGCCAGCAGTTACGTTAGAGGCTCCTACAATGAGCAGTTCTTC.

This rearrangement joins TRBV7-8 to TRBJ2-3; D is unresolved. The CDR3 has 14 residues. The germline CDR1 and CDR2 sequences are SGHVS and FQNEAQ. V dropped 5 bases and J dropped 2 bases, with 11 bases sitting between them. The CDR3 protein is CASSPRQYTDTQYF. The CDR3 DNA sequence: TGTGCCAGCAGCCCTCGGCAGTACACAGATACGCAGTATTTT.

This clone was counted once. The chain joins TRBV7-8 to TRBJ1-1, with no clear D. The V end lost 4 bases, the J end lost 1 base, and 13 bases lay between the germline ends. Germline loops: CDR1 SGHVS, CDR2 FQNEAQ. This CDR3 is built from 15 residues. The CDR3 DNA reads TGTGCCAGCAGCTACCGTGATAGGGCGAACACTGAAGCTTTCTTT. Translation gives CASSYRDRANTEAFF.

CDR3 amino acids: CASSLSLAGVAYEQYF. The CDR3 DNA reads TGTGCCAGCAGCCTCTCCCTAGCGGGGGTAGCCTACGAGCAGTACTTC. The chain links TRBV3-1 (or the pseudogene TRBV3-2) to TRBJ2-7; 10 bases match TRBD2. Unmatched junction bases numbered 8, after V lost 4 bases and J lost 2 bases. The CDR3 consists of 16 residues. Germline values: CDR1 LGHDT, CDR2 YNNKEL (reference sequence).

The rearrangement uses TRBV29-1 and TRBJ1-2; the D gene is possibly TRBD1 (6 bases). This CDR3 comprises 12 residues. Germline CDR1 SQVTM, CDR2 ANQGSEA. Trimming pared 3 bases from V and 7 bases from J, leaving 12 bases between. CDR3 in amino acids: CSVDQGPFGYTF. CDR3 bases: TGCAGCGTTGATCAGGGGCCATTTGGCTACACCTTC.

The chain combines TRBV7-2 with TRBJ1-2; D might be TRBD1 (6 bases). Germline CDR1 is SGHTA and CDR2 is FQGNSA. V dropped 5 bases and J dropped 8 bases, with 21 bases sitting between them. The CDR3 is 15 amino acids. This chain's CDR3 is CASSRQVRAGEGYTF. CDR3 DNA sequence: TGTGCCAGCAGCCGTCAAGTTCGGGCAGGGGAAGGCTACACCTTC.

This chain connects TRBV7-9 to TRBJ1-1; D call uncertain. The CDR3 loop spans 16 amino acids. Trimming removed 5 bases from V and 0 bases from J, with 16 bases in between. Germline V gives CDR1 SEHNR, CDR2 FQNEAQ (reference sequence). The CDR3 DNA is TGTGCCAGCAGCGCCTGGGAGGGCAGTTTGAACACTGAAGCTTTCTTT. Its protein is CASSAWEGSLNTEAFF.